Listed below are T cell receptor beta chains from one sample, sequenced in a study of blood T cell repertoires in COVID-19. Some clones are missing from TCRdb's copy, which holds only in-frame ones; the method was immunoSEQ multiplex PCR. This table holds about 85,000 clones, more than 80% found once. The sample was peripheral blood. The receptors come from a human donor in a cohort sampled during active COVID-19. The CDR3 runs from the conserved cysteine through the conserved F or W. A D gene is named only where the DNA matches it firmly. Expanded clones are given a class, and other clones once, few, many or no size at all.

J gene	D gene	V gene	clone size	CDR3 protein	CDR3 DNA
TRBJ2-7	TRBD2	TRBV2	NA	CASRSGGLKEQYF	TGTGCCAGCCGTAGCGGGGGGTTGAAGGAGCAGTACTTC
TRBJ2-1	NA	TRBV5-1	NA	CASSLGAGWNEQFF	TGCGCCAGCAGCTTGGGAGCAGGGTGGAATGAGCAGTTCTTC
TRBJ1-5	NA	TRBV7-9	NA	CASSHGGAHQPQHF	TGTGCCAGCAGCCACGGGGGAGCACATCAGCCCCAGCATTTT
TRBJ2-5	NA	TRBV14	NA	CASSLLRVMETQYF	TGTGCCAGCAGCCTACTCCGGGTGATGGAGACCCAGTACTTC
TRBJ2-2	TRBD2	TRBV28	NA	CASYPGGANTGELFF	TGTGCCTCCTACCCGGGGGGGGCGAACACCGGGGAGCTGTTTTTT
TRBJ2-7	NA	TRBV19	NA	CARPSTRYEQYF	TGTGCCAGACCCTCCACGAGATACGAGCAGTACTTC
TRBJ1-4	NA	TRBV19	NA	CASSPGGAVEKLFF	TGTGCCAGTAGTCCGGGGGGGGCCGTTGAAAAACTGTTTTTT
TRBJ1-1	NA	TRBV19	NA	CASSYRVGTEAFF	TGTGCCAGTAGTTACAGGGTTGGCACTGAAGCTTTCTTT
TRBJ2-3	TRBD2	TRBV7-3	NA	CASSLGLERFTDTQYF	TGTGCCAGCAGCCTAGGACTAGAAAGATTCACAGATACGCAGTATTTT
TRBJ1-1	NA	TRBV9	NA	CASSVVTGGEAFF	TGTGCCAGCAGCGTAGTCACAGGTGGTGAAGCTTTCTTT
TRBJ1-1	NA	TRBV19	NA	CASSIQGGVTEAFF	TGTGCCAGTAGTATTCAGGGTGGGGTCACTGAAGCTTTCTTT
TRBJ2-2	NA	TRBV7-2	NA	CASSLDYLKNTGELFF	TGTGCCAGCAGCCTTGACTACCTTAAGAACACCGGGGAGCTGTTTTTT
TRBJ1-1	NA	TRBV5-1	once	CASSLSPGNGNTEAFF	TGCGCCAGCAGCTTGTCGCCAGGGAACGGGAACACTGAAGCTTTCTTT
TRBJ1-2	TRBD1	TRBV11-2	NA	CASTENRDRGRYGYTF	TGTGCCAGCACGGAGAACCGGGACAGGGGTCGTTATGGCTACACCTTC
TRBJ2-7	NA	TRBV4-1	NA	CASSHASTGRYEQYF	TGCGCCAGCAGCCACGCTTCGACAGGTCGTTACGAGCAGTACTTC
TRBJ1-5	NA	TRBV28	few	CASSELGGNQPQHF	TGTGCCAGCAGTGAGCTGGGGGGGAATCAGCCCCAGCATTTT
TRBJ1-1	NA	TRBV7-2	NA	CASSLGATMATEAFF	TGTGCCAGCAGCTTAGGGGCGACGATGGCCACTGAAGCTTTCTTT
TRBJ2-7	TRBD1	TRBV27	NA	CASSFRLRQGVNEQYF	TGTGCCAGCAGTTTCCGTTTGAGACAGGGGGTGAACGAGCAGTACTTC
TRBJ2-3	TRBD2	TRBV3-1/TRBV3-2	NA	CASSQPGLAGTDTQYF	TGTGCCAGCAGCCAGCCGGGACTAGCGGGCACAGATACGCAGTATTTT
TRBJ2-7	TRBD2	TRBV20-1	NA	CSASPSGETYEQYF	TGCAGTGCTAGTCCTAGCGGGGAAACCTACGAGCAGTACTTC
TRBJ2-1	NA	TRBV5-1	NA	CASSRTLNEQFF	TGCGCCAGCAGCAGGACATTAAATGAGCAGTTCTTC
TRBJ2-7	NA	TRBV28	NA	CASRTEPYEQYF	TGTGCCAGCCGGACAGAGCCCTACGAGCAGTACTTC
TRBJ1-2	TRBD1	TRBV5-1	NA	CASSLVDRASNYGYTF	TGCGCCAGCAGCTTGGTTGACAGGGCCAGTAACTATGGCTACACCTTC
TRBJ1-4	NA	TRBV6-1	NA	CASSEAAGYATNEKLFF	TGTGCCAGCAGTGAAGCAGCGGGCTATGCAACTAATGAAAAACTGTTTTTT
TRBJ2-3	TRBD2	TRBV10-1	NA	CASGTSLDTQYF	TGCGCCAGCGGGACTAGTTTAGATACGCAGTATTTT
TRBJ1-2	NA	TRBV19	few	CASSIPRYGYTF	TGTGCCAGTAGTATCCCCAGGTATGGCTACACCTTC
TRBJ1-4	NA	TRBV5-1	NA	CASSQWGVPINEKLFF	TGCGCCAGCAGCCAGTGGGGGGTCCCTATCAATGAAAAACTGTTTTTT
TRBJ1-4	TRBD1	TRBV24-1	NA	CATAKSVGQVPTNEKLFF	TGTGCCACCGCTAAGTCAGTGGGACAGGTCCCAACTAATGAAAAACTGTTTTTT
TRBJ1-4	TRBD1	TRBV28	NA	CASRPRDRLNEKLFF	TGTGCCAGCAGACCTCGGGACAGACTAAATGAAAAACTGTTTTTT
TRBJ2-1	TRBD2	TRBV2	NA	CASSPRSGGGREQFF	TGTGCCAGCAGTCCTCGTTCCGGGGGGGGCAGGGAGCAGTTCTTC
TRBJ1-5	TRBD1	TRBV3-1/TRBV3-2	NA	CASSQTGGNQPQHF	TGTGCCAGCAGCCAGACAGGGGGTAATCAGCCCCAGCATTTT
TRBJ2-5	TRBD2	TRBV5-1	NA	CASSSFGGALVETQYF	TGCGCCAGCAGCTCTTTCGGGGGGGCCCTTGTGGAGACCCAGTACTTC
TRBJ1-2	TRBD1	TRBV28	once	CASSSTGTGYGYTF	TGTGCCAGCAGTTCGACCGGGACAGGCTATGGCTACACCTTC
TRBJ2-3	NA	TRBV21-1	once	CASSTAGGTDTQYF	TGTGCCAGCAGCACCGCGGGGGGCACAGATACGCAGTATTTT
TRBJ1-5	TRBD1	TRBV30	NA	CAWSKGAIQPQHF	TGTGCCTGGAGTAAGGGGGCGATTCAGCCCCAGCATTTT
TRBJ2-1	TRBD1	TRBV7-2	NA	CASSLATGRGYNEQFF	TGTGCCAGCAGCTTAGCGACAGGGAGAGGCTACAATGAGCAGTTCTTC
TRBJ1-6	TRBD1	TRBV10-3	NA	CAIRQGAGLNSPLHF	TGTGCCATACGACAGGGCGCGGGCCTTAATTCACCCCTCCACTTT
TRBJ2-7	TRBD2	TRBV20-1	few	CSASPPSGGNYEQYF	TGCAGTGCTAGTCCGCCTAGCGGGGGTAACTACGAGCAGTACTTC
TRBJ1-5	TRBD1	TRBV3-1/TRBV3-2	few	CASSPGQGFWSNQPQHF	TGTGCCAGCAGCCCGGGACAGGGCTTTTGGAGCAATCAGCCCCAGCATTTT
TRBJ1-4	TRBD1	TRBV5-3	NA	CARSSNSVEDRGCLEKLFF	TGTGCCAGAAGCTCGAACTCGGTGGAGGACAGGGGATGCCTTGAAAAACTGTTTTTT
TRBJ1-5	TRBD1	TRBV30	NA	CAWGGTGDQPQHF	TGTGCCTGGGGGGGGACAGGGGATCAGCCCCAGCATTTT
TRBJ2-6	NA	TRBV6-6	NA	CASSPRARGQSSGANVLTF	TGTGCCAGCAGTCCCCGAGCACGAGGCCAATCCTCTGGGGCCAACGTCCTGACTTTC
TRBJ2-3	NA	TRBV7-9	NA	CASSPRSADTQYF	TGTGCCAGCAGCCCGCGGTCCGCCGATACGCAGTATTTT
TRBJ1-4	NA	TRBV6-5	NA	CASSLNEDSRGKLFF	TGTGCCAGCAGTCTAAATGAAGATTCTAGAGGGAAACTGTTTTTT
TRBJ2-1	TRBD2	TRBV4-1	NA	CASSQGAGSTYNEQFF	TGCGCCAGCAGCCAAGGAGCGGGGAGTACCTACAATGAGCAGTTCTTC
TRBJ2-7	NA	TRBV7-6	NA	CASSAGAGSYEQYF	TGTGCCAGCAGCGCAGGGGCAGGTTCCTACGAGCAGTACTTC
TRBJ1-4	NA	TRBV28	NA	CASSLPGLSNEKLFF	TGTGCCAGCAGTTTACCGGGACTGAGCAATGAAAAACTGTTTTTT
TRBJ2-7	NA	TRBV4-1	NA	CASSQGTDYEQYF	TGCGCCAGCAGCCAAGGGACAGACTACGAGCAGTACTTC
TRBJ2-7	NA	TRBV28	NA	CASSLTGNYEQYF	TGTGCCAGCAGTTTAACAGGTAACTACGAGCAGTACTTC
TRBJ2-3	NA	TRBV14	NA	CASSLNLRAGTQYF	TGTGCCAGCAGCCTGAATTTACGCGCAGGGACGCAGTATTTT
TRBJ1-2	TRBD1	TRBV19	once	CASRQGQGVIYGYTF	TGTGCCAGTAGACAAGGACAGGGGGTTATCTATGGCTACACCTTC
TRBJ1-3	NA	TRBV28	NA	CASSLSGINTIYF	TGTGCCAGCAGTTTGTCCGGGATAAACACCATATATTTT
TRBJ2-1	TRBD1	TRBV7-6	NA	CASSLEPLVHRGSYNEQFF	TGTGCCAGCAGCTTAGAGCCCCTCGTCCACAGGGGCTCCTACAATGAGCAGTTCTTC